This T cell receptor beta chain was obtained from a study of technical replicates of blood from four donors. The data were produced by immunoSEQ multiplex PCR, yet TCRdb's version contains in-frame clones alone and is incomplete. The sample shows 30,000 to 40,000 clones, just over 90% of them seen only once. Germline V CDR1 and CDR2: MGHRA, YSYEKL. Deletions cut 0 bases from V and 4 bases from J, with 10 bases between. The CDR3 covers 14 residues. The TCR sequence derives from a human donor in good health. Some clones in this sample may be carry-over from other donors' samples. This rearrangement joins TRBV4-1 to TRBJ2-7, with D unresolved. Material for sequencing was PBMCs. The CDR3 sequence is CASSQDRPGYEQYF. The CDR3 region has the DNA TGCGCCAGCAGCCAAGATCGGCCGGGTTACGAGCAGTACTTC.